This is a list of T cell receptor beta chains from one sample in a study of control samples from healthy donors and cancer patients. The repertoire was sequenced with immunoSEQ multiplex PCR; TCRdb's copy has only in-frame clones and lacks some. The data contain tens of thousands of clones, around 92% of them singletons. Sequenced input: blood. The receptor source for this set is a man in his forties or fifties in good health. Both conserved end residues are part of each CDR3. The D gene is left open where the match is weak. Clone sizes are given selectively: once, few, many, or a class where the clone is expanded.

>TRBV9|15|.|TRBJ2-1|.
TGTGCCAGCAGCGTAGCGGTTAGCTCCTACAATGAGCAGTTCTTC
CASSVAVSSYNEQFF
>TRBV7-9|14|TRBD1|TRBJ2-7|few
TGTGCCAGCAGCAAAACCGGGACAGGGGGCGAGCAGTACTTC
CASSKTGTGGEQYF
>TRBV5-6|15|TRBD1|TRBJ2-3|.
TGTGCCAGCAGCGGAAGACAGGGGAGCACAGATACGCAGTATTTT
CASSGRQGSTDTQYF
>TRBV5-1|14|TRBD1|TRBJ2-7|.
TGCGCCAGCAGCCGGGGCAGGGGGCAGGACGAGCAGTACTTC
CASSRGRGQDEQYF
>TRBV7-2|13|.|TRBJ2-2|.
TGTGCCAGCAGGATAGGTGGGGCCGGGGAGCTGTTTTTT
CASRIGGAGELFF
>TRBV5-6|13|.|TRBJ1-1|once
TGTGCCAGCAGCGCGACAGGACCCACTGAAGCTTTCTTT
CASSATGPTEAFF
>TRBV6-5|12|.|TRBJ1-2|.
TGTGCCAGCAGCCTCGGAGGGGGAGGCTACACCTTC
CASSLGGGGYTF
>TRBV21-1|17|.|TRBJ2-1|.
TGTGCCAGCAGCTCTCCCCCGACAGGGAGATCAGAGAATGAGCAGTTCTTC
CASSSPPTGRSENEQFF
>TRBV27|15|.|TRBJ2-5|.
TGTGCCAGCACCCCATCGGGGACGGGCGTAGAGACCCAGTACTTC
CASTPSGTGVETQYF
>TRBV7-2|15|.|TRBJ1-2|.
TGTGCCAGCAGCTTCAAAATCGGGGGGCTAGACGGCTACACCTTC
CASSFKIGGLDGYTF
>TRBV6-1|15|.|TRBJ1-1|.
TGTGCCAGCAGTGAAGTGGGAAATGAGAACACTGAAGCTTTCTTT
CASSEVGNENTEAFF
>TRBV19|14|TRBD1|TRBJ2-7|.
TGTGCCAGTAGTATTACAGGGGGCAGTTACGAGCAGTACTTC
CASSITGGSYEQYF
>TRBV4-2|16|.|TRBJ2-1|.
TGTGCCAGCAGCCAAGCAACGTCAGGGGTAAACAATGAGCAGTTCTTC
CASSQATSGVNNEQFF
>TRBV5-1|13|.|TRBJ2-1|.
TGCGCCAGCAGCTTGGCCAGGGTCAATGAGCAGTTCTTC
CASSLARVNEQFF
>TRBV18|12|.|TRBJ2-2|.
TGTGCCAGCTCACCACTAACCGGGGAGCTGTTTTTT
CASSPLTGELFF
>TRBV5-1|14|.|TRBJ1-1|.
TGCGCCAGCAGCCAGGGTAAACAGAACACTGAAGCTTTCTTT
CASSQGKQNTEAFF
>TRBV3-1/TRBV3-2|15|.|TRBJ1-1|.
TGTGCCAGCAGCCAAGGGGGGGGTATGAACACTGAAGCTTTCTTT
CASSQGGGMNTEAFF
>TRBV6-1|15|.|TRBJ1-5|.
TGTGCCAGCAGTGATGGGGTTGGGGGGCATCAGCCCCAGCATTTT
CASSDGVGGHQPQHF